The TCR beta chain under discussion was sequenced for a study of OX40 agonist ivuxolimab in advanced cancers. A remark on this clone: Its antigen remains unknown.

Study-level results: Normalized T-cell clonal expansion was also low in some nonresponders.

CDR1 is GTSNPN and CDR2 is SVGIG in the germline V gene (reference sequence). Between the trimmed V and J ends, which lost 3 bases and 10 bases, there was a span of 10 bases. This CDR3 contains 11 residues. Using immunoSEQ multiplex PCR, the repertoire was profiled, and TCRdb retains in-frame clones only, with some absent. The sample has thousands of clones; 60% to 85% are singletons. The V gene is TRBV30, the J gene TRBJ2-1; D is undetermined. The sequencing used CD4+ or CD8+ T cells sorted from blood, collected in a trial of the OX40 agonist ivuxolimab. The source of this sequence is an adult with an advanced solid tumor such as melanoma, head and neck, liver or kidney cancer. The CDR3 loop reads CAWRFRREQFF. The CDR3 nucleotides are TGTGCCTGGAGATTTAGGCGGGAGCAGTTCTTC.